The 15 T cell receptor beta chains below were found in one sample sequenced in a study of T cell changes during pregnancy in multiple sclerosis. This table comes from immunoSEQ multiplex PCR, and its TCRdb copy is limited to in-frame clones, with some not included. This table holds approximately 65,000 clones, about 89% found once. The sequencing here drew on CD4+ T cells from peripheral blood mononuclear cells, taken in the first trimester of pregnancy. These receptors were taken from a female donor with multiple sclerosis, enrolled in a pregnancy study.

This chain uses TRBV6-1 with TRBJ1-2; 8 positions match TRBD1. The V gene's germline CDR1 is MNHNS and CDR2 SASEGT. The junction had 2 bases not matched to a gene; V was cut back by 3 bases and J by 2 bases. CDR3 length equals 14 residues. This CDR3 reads CASSEAGGNYGYTF. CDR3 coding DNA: TGTGCCAGCAGTGAGGCAGGGGGCAACTATGGCTACACCTTC.

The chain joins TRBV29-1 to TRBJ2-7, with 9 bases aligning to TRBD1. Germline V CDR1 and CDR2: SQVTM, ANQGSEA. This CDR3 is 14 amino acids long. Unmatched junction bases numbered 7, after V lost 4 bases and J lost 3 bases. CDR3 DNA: TGCAGCGTTGTAGTACCGGGACAGGGCTACGAGCAGTACTTC. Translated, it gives CSVVVPGQGYEQYF.

The CDR3 here is CASSSLDNEQFF. The DNA for the CDR3 is TGTGCCAGCAGCTCCCTAGACAATGAGCAGTTCTTC. The chain has TRBV7-9 and TRBJ2-1, with D unresolved. V lost 4 bases, J lost 5 bases, and 6 bases lay in between. Germline values: CDR1 SEHNR, CDR2 FQNEAQ (reference sequence). This CDR3 is 12 amino acids long.

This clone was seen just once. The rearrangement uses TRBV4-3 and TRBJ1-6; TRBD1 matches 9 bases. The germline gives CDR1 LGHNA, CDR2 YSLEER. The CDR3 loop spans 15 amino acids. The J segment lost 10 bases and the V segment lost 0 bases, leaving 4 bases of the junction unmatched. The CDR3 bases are TGCGCCAGCAGCCAAGAGGGGACAGGGCAGTCACCCCTCCACTTT. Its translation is CASSQEGTGQSPLHF.

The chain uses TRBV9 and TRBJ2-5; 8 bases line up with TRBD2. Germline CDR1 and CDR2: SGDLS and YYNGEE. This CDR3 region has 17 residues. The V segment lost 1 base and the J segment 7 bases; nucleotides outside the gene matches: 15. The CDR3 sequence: CASSVSGSGGRGGTQYF. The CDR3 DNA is TGTGCCAGCAGCGTATCGGGGAGCGGGGGCCGAGGTGGGACCCAGTACTTC.

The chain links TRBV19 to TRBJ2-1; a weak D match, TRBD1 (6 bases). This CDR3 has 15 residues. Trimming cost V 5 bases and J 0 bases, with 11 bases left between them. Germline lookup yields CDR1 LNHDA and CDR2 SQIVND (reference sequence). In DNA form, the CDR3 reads TGTGCCAGTAGTGGAACAGGGCGCTCCTACAATGAGCAGTTCTTC. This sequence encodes CASSGTGRSYNEQFF.

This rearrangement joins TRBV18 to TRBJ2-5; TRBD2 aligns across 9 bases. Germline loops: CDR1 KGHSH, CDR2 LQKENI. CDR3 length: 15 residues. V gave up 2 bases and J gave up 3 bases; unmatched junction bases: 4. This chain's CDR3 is CASSPVSGGKETQYF. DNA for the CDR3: TGTGCCAGCTCACCAGTCAGCGGGGGGAAAGAGACCCAGTACTTC.

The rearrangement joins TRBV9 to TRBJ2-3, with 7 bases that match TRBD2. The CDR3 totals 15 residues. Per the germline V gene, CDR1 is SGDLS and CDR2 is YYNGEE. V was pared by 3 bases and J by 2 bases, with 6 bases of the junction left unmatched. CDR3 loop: CASSGLARVTDTQYF. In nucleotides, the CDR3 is TGTGCCAGCAGCGGACTAGCTCGGGTCACAGATACGCAGTATTTT.

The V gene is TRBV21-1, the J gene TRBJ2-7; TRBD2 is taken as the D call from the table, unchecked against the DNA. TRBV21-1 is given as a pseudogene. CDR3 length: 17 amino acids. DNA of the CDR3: TGTGCCAGCAGCAAAGGGGGGCCCGGGGGGACCCTCTACGAGCAGTACTTC. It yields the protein CASSKGGPGGTLYEQYF.

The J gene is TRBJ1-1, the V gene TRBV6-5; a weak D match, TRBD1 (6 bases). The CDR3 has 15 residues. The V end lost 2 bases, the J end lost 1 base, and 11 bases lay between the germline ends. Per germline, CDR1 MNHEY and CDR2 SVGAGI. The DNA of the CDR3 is TGTGCCAGCAGTTACCAGAGCAGGGGGAACACTGAAGCTTTCTTT. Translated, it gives CASSYQSRGNTEAFF.

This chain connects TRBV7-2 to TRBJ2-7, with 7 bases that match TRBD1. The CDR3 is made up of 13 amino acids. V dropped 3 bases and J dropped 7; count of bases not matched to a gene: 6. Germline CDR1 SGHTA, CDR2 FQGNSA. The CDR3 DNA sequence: TGTGCCAGCAGCTTGGGACAGCGTAAGGAGCAGTACTTC. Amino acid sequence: CASSLGQRKEQYF.

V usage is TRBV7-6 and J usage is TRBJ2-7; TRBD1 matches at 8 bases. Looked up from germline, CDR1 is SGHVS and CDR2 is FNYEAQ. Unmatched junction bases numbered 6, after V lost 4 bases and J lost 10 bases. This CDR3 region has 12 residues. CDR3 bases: TGTGCCAGCAGCTATCCAGGGGGCGGCCAGTACTTC. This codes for CASSYPGGGQYF.

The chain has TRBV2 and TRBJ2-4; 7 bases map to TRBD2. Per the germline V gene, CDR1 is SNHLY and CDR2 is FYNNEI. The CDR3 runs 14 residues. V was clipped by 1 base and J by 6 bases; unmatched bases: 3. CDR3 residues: CASSEVPGGNIQYF. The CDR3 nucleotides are TGTGCCAGCAGTGAAGTGCCGGGGGGAAACATTCAGTACTTC.

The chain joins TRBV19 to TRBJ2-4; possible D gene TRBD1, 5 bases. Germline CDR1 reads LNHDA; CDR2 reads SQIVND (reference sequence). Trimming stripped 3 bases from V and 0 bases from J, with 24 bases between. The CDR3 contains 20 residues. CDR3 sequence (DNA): TGTGCCAGTAGTATCATGGCAGGAACCGCCACAGGTAGAGCCAAAAACATTCAGTACTTC. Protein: CASSIMAGTATGRAKNIQYF. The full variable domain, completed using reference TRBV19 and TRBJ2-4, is DGGITQSPKYLFRKEGQNVTLSCEQNLNHDAMYWYRQDPGQGLRLIYYSQIVNDFQKGDIAEGYSVSREKKESFPLTVTSAQKNPTAFYLCASSIMAGTATGRAKNIQYFGAGTRLSVL.

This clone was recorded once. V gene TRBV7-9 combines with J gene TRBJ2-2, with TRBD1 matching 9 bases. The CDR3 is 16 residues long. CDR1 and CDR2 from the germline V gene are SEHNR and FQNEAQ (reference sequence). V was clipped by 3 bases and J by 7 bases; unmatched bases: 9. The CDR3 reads CASSFPGQGADGELFF. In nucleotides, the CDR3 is TGTGCCAGCAGCTTTCCGGGACAGGGAGCTGACGGGGAGCTGTTTTTT. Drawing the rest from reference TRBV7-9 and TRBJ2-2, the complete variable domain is DTGVSQNPRHKITKRGQNVTFRCDPISEHNRLYWYRQTLGQGPEFLTYFQNEAQLEKSRLLSDRFSAERPKGSFSTLEIQRTEQGDSAMYLCASSFPGQGADGELFFGEGSRLTVL.